The 32 T cell receptor beta chains below come from one sample, sequenced in a study of T cells of healthy individuals (dated by TCRdb to the late 2010s). The library was prepared using 5' RACE. The listed sequencing device is Illumina MiSeq. TCRdb cleaned the public reads at Q25 with fastp, built clones with MiXCR and kept in-frame beta chains. Each CDR3 protein appears once, grouped with its most common genes and DNA. Across this sample there are fewer than 75,000 distinct CDR3 sequences, with around 15% seen only once. Around 4.5% of the sample lies in the top ten. All receptors come from a human donor in good health.

Ten or more counts support this clonotype. This chain joins TRBV27 and TRBJ2-7; D ambiguous. The V gene lost 5 bases and the J gene lost 3 bases, with 11 bases spanning the gap. Germline V gene lookup returns CDR1 MNHEY and CDR2 SMNVEV (reference sequence). This CDR3 spans 13 amino acids. The CDR3 protein is CASSPQVNYEQYF. CDR3 in DNA: TGTGCCAGCAGTCCTCAAGTAAACTACGAGCAGTACTTC.

In this sample, this clonotype turned up many times. The chain carries TRBV10-3 and TRBJ2-3; 7 bases match TRBD2. V lost 11 bases to trimming and J lost 4 bases; unmatched junction nucleotides: 9. The CDR3 extends over 13 amino acids. Per germline, CDR1 ENHRY and CDR2 SYGVKD. The CDR3: CAGRGGIADTQYF. The CDR3 DNA reads TGTGCCGGCCGGGGAGGGATTGCAGATACGCAGTATTTT.

The chain carries TRBV10-3 and TRBJ2-7; D perhaps matches TRBD2 (6 bases). The CDR3 is 14 amino acids. Trimming took 6 bases from V and 5 from J, leaving 17 bases between them. Germline V lookup: CDR1 ENHRY, CDR2 SYGVKD. CDR3 protein: CAISDDVGRNEQYF. CDR3 sequence (DNA): TGTGCCATCAGCGATGATGTAGGGAGGAACGAGCAGTACTTC.

There are many counts of this clonotype. The chain carries TRBV6-6 and TRBJ1-4, with 9 bases matching TRBD1. V trimming: 8 bases; J trimming: 7 bases; junction bases outside the gene matches: 8. CDR1 and CDR2 (germline): MNHNY, SVGAGI (reference sequence). This CDR3 is built from 14 residues. The CDR3 loop is CASAVGTGIEKLFF. Written as DNA, the CDR3 is TGTGCCAGCGCCGTGGGGACAGGGATTGAAAAACTGTTTTTT.

The chain couples TRBV20-1 to TRBJ1-5, with D maybe TRBD1 (6 bases). This CDR3 is 13 amino acids long. V shed 3 bases and J shed 7 bases, with 13 bases lying between them. Per the germline V gene, CDR1 is DFQATT and CDR2 is SNEGSKA (reference sequence). CDR3 sequence: CSASNQGRQPQHF. The CDR3 nucleotides read TGCAGTGCTAGCAATCAGGGGCGGCAGCCCCAGCATTTT.

For this clonotype: This could be a read error, since a much larger clone is one nucleotide away. The V gene is TRBV27, the J gene TRBJ1-4; weak D call: TRBD1 (5 bases). The CDR3 sequence is 14 residues long. The germline gives CDR1 MNHEY, CDR2 SMNVEV (reference sequence). V dropped 3 bases and J dropped 14 bases, with 19 bases sitting between them. CDR3 region: CASSFGGRGGNLFF. As DNA, the CDR3 is TGTGCCAGCAGTTTCGGAGGGAGGGGAGGAAACCTGTTTTTT.

This clonotype was detected many times. The chain uses TRBV6-1 and TRBJ2-3; 8 bases are a match to TRBD1. Germline CDR1 MNHNS, CDR2 SASEGT. Trimming removed 4 bases from V and 3 bases from J; junction bases left unmatched: 3. CDR3 length: 14 residues. In DNA form, the CDR3 reads TGTGCCAGCAGTGTCGACAGGGGTACAGATACGCAGTATTTT. Its protein is CASSVDRGTDTQYF.

This chain connects TRBV10-2 to TRBJ2-5, with TRBD1 as a possible D gene (6 bases). Trimming removed 6 bases at V and 4 bases at J, with 9 bases between. The CDR3 is 12 amino acids. The germline gives CDR1 WSHSY, CDR2 SAAADI. This CDR3 reads CASRVGGETQYF. The CDR3 DNA is TGCGCCAGCAGGGTAGGGGGAGAGACCCAGTACTTC.

The rearrangement joins TRBV5-1 to TRBJ2-7; 10 nucleotides agree with TRBD2. The CDR3 has 14 residues. CDR1 SGHRS and CDR2 YFSETQ come from the germline V gene. V was clipped by 0 bases and J by 5 bases; unmatched bases: 2. The DNA of the CDR3 is TGCGCCAGCAGCTTGGCCGGGACTAGCGACGAGCAGTACTTC. Translated, it gives CASSLAGTSDEQYF.

This clonotype was picked up many times. J is TRBJ2-3 and V is TRBV13; 7 bases align to TRBD1. This CDR3 spans 16 amino acids. The J segment lost 4 bases and the V segment lost 5 bases, leaving 12 bases of the junction unmatched. Germline V gene sequence: CDR1 PRHDT, CDR2 FYEKMQ (reference sequence). The CDR3 DNA follows: TGTGCCAGCAGCACCGATGGACAGGCGACGGCAGATACGCAGTATTTT. Its protein product is CASSTDGQATADTQYF.

The chain combines TRBV5-1 with TRBJ2-7; D might be TRBD1 (6 bases). V lost 0 bases to trimming and J lost 5 bases, with 18 bases between them. Looked up from germline, CDR1 is SGHRS and CDR2 is YFSETQ. This CDR3 is built from 16 residues. CDR3 nucleotides: TGCGCCAGCAGCTTGGGTAACAGGGTCGGGTCTGACGAGCAGTACTTC. Its protein product is CASSLGNRVGSDEQYF.

The chain is built from TRBV29-1 and TRBJ2-5, with TRBD1 identical over 10 bases. The junction had 13 bases not matched to a gene; V was cut back by 6 bases and J by 3 bases. Germline lookup yields CDR1 SQVTM and CDR2 ANQGSEA. The CDR3 consists of 16 residues. CDR3 loop: CSVDRGPGSRKETQYF. The DNA for the CDR3 is TGCAGCGTCGACAGGGGGCCCGGGTCCAGAAAAGAGACCCAGTACTTC.

This clonotype has more than one count but fewer than ten. V gene TRBV29-1 combines with J gene TRBJ1-1; no clear D. CDR3 size: 14 residues. With 6 bases removed from V and 3 bases from J, the gap between germline ends came to 17 bases. CDR1 is SQVTM and CDR2 is ANQGSEA in the germline V gene. CDR3 residues: CSVLTLGRDTEAFF. For the CDR3, the DNA is TGCAGCGTACTTACTCTTGGAAGGGACACTGAAGCTTTCTTT.

Ten or more counts support this clonotype. V usage is TRBV6-5 and J usage is TRBJ1-2; TRBD1 aligns across 11 bases. The V and J ends lost 5 bases and 6 bases, in that order; junction bases with no gene match: 5. The CDR3 loop spans 14 amino acids. The germline V gene encodes CDR1 MNHEY and CDR2 SVGAGI. The CDR3 spells CASSGTGGMDGYTF. As DNA, the CDR3 is TGTGCCAGCAGTGGGACAGGGGGTATGGATGGCTACACCTTC.

At least ten counts were recorded for this clonotype. The V gene is TRBV7-9, the J gene TRBJ1-2; D remains ambiguous. This CDR3 is built from 14 residues. Germline V gene sequence: CDR1 SEHNR, CDR2 FQNEAQ (reference sequence). The germline V and J ends were trimmed by 4 bases and 6 bases, with 15 bases remaining between them. The DNA of the CDR3 is TGTGCCAGCAGCTCTGCTCCGGACTACAATGGCTACACCTTC. This gives the protein CASSSAPDYNGYTF. Looking up the rest from reference TRBV7-9 and TRBJ1-2 gives the full variable domain: DTGVSQNPRHKITKRGQNVTFRCDPISEHNRLYWYRQTLGQGPEFLTYFQNEAQLEKSRLLSDRFSAERPKGSFSTLEIQRTEQGDSAMYLCASSSAPDYNGYTFGSGTRLTVV.

The chain combines TRBV7-2 with TRBJ2-2, with unresolved D. Germline lookup yields CDR1 SGHTA and CDR2 FQGNSA. Deletions cut 1 base from V and 8 bases from J, with 11 bases between. This CDR3 contains 14 residues. The DNA of the CDR3 is TGTGCCAGCAGCTTAGGGGCCATTCAGGGGGAGCTGTTTTTT. Protein: CASSLGAIQGELFF.

Ten or more counts support this clonotype. This chain links TRBV7-2 with TRBJ2-7; a possible D gene is TRBD2 (5 bases). The germline V gene has CDR1 SGHTA and CDR2 FQGNSA. This CDR3 contains 15 residues. Trimming removed 6 bases from V and 0 bases from J, with 15 bases in between. CDR3 DNA sequence: TGTGCCAGCAGTGCATACTCCGGGAACTCCTACGAGCAGTACTTC. Translated: CASSAYSGNSYEQYF.

There are many counts of this clonotype. This chain links TRBV28 with TRBJ2-7, with D unclear. Trimming stripped 6 bases from V and 7 bases from J, with 16 bases between. This CDR3 has 13 amino acids. The germline CDR1 and CDR2 sequences are MDHEN and SYDVKM. The CDR3 protein is CASSRPSTEEQYF. The DNA for the CDR3 is TGTGCCAGCAGCCGGCCCTCCACGGAAGAGCAGTACTTC. Together with reference TRBV28 and TRBJ2-7, the CDR3 gives the full variable domain: DVKVTQSSRYLVKRTGEKVFLECVQDMDHENMFWYRQDPGLGLRLIYFSYDVKMKEKGDIPEGYSVSREKKERFSLILESASTNQTSMYLCASSRPSTEEQYFGPGTRLTVT.

This clonotype appeared many times. The chain combines TRBV6-5 with TRBJ1-6, with D uncertain. The germline CDR1 and CDR2 sequences are MNHEY and SVGAGI. Trimming removed 7 bases at V and 0 bases at J, with 10 bases between. The length of the CDR3 is 15 residues. DNA for the CDR3: TGTGCCAGCACCGGCGCTAGCTCCTATAATTCACCCCTCCACTTT. Its protein is CASTGASSYNSPLHF.

This clonotype was seen many times. The CDR3 DNA follows: TGTGCCAGCAGCTATTCGGGACGGATGAACTACGAGCAGTACTTC. Translated, it gives CASSYSGRMNYEQYF. This sequence joins TRBV5-4 and TRBJ2-7, with D perhaps being TRBD1 or TRBD2 (5 bases each). The germline CDR1 and CDR2 sequences are SGHNT and YYREEE (reference sequence). The CDR3 covers 15 residues. Trimming took off 3 bases at V and 3 bases at J, with 16 bases between the two ends.

This clonotype was seen repeatedly, ten times or more. The J gene is TRBJ2-1, the V gene TRBV3-2; TRBD1 is the table's D call, not checked against the DNA. TRBV3-2 is a documented pseudogene. The length of the CDR3 is 15 residues. The DNA for the CDR3 is TGTGCCAGCAGCCAACAGGGGCGGTCTAACAATGAGCAGTTCTTC. Protein sequence: CASSQQGRSNNEQFF.

The CDR3 DNA sequence: TGTGCCAGCAGCTCCCAGGGGGCAGCAACTAATGAAAAACTGTTTTTT. This gives the protein CASSSQGAATNEKLFF. J is TRBJ1-4 and V is TRBV7-8, with TRBD1 matching 8 bases. From germline, CDR1 is SGHVS and CDR2 FQNEAQ. CDR3 length: 16 amino acids. Trimming removed 4 bases from V and 0 bases from J; junction bases left unmatched: 4.

This clonotype was counted ten times or more. The rearrangement uses TRBV7-3 and TRBJ1-1; D gene ambiguous. Trimming cost V 5 bases and J 1 base, with 8 bases left between them. The CDR3 contains 13 residues. Germline CDR1 is SGHTA and CDR2 is FQGTGA. Here the CDR3 reads CASSPQPNTEAFF. CDR3 nucleotides: TGTGCCAGCAGCCCCCAGCCGAACACTGAAGCTTTCTTT. Full variable domain (missing parts from reference TRBV7-3 and TRBJ1-1): GAGVSQTPSNKVTEKGKYVELRCDPISGHTALYWYRQSLGQGPEFLIYFQGTGAADDSGLPNDRFFAVRPEGSVSTLKIQRTERGDSAVYLCASSPQPNTEAFFGQGTRLTVV.

This clonotype has more than one count but fewer than ten. The chain employs TRBV11-1 and TRBJ2-7; D gene ambiguous. Trimming took 2 bases from V and 1 from J, leaving 9 bases between them. Germline V lookup: CDR1 SGHAT, CDR2 FQDESV (reference sequence). The CDR3 loop spans 14 amino acids. The CDR3 loop is CASSLNYQSYEQYF. CDR3 nucleotide sequence: TGTGCCAGCAGCTTAAACTACCAGTCCTACGAGCAGTACTTC.

This clonotype was observed many times. V gene TRBV10-2 combines with J gene TRBJ2-1; D is undetermined. The CDR3 contains 11 residues. Trimming took 11 bases from V and 7 from J, leaving 12 bases between them. CDR1 is WSHSY, CDR2 SAAADI, per germline. The CDR3: CAFRRGNEQFF. The CDR3 DNA follows: TGCGCCTTCCGGCGTGGAAATGAGCAGTTCTTC.

This clonotype has ten or more counts. The chain carries TRBV18 and TRBJ1-6; D call uncertain. Germline V lookup: CDR1 KGHSH, CDR2 LQKENI. Deletions cut 3 bases from V and 7 bases from J, with 4 bases between. This CDR3 contains 12 residues. The CDR3 loop is CASSPPNSPLHF. The DNA for the CDR3 is TGTGCCAGCTCACCGCCGAATTCACCCCTCCACTTT.

This sequence joins TRBV28 and TRBJ2-6; D is unclear. The ends were cut back, 7 bases at V and 0 bases at J, with 4 bases in the middle. The germline gives CDR1 MDHEN, CDR2 SYDVKM. This CDR3 has 13 amino acids. In nucleotides, the CDR3 is TGTGCCAGCATCATCTCTGGGGCCAACGTCCTGACTTTC. This codes for CASIISGANVLTF. The full variable domain, its missing parts supplied by reference TRBV28 and TRBJ2-6, is DVKVTQSSRYLVKRTGEKVFLECVQDMDHENMFWYRQDPGLGLRLIYFSYDVKMKEKGDIPEGYSVSREKKERFSLILESASTNQTSMYLCASIISGANVLTFGAGSRLTVL.

Of note for this clonotype: One base away lies a much larger clone, so this may be a sequencing read error. The V call is TRBV20-1, the J call TRBJ2-7; 8 nucleotides line up with TRBD1. This CDR3 region has 14 residues. Per the germline V gene, CDR1 is DFQATT and CDR2 is SNEGSKA (reference sequence). The junction had 13 bases not matched to a gene; V was cut back by 7 bases and J by 5 bases. The CDR3 DNA reads as TGCAGTGACCATCCCCTGGACAGGGACCACGAGCAGTACTTC. It is translated as CSDHPLDRDHEQYF.

This clonotype was counted ten times or more. The chain couples TRBV28 to TRBJ2-3; 14 nucleotides match TRBD2. The CDR3 runs to 16 residues. With V trimmed by 3 bases and J by 9 bases, 8 bases remained unmatched. Germline V gene sequence: CDR1 MDHEN, CDR2 SYDVKM. Here the CDR3 reads CASSLDGTSGRGTQYF. The CDR3 region has the DNA TGTGCCAGCAGTTTGGATGGGACTAGCGGGAGAGGCACGCAGTATTTT.

The chain is built from TRBV6-5 and TRBJ2-1; no definite D call. With 9 bases removed from V and 4 bases from J, the gap between germline ends came to 16 bases. Germline V gene data show CDR1 as MNHEY and CDR2 as SVGAGI. The CDR3 totals 14 residues. The CDR3 sequence is CASQGTGPYNEQFF. The CDR3 DNA sequence: TGTGCCAGTCAAGGAACCGGGCCTTACAATGAGCAGTTCTTC.

This clonotype was seen only a few times. The chain combines TRBV2 with TRBJ2-1, with 9 bases lining up with TRBD2. V shed 3 bases and J 8 bases; nucleotides not matched to a gene: 11. This CDR3 has 16 residues. The germline V gene has CDR1 SNHLY and CDR2 FYNNEI. CDR3: CASSDLAGVRGDEQFF. The CDR3 nucleotides are TGTGCCAGCAGTGATTTAGCGGGAGTAAGGGGCGATGAGCAGTTCTTC.

This clonotype was seen at least ten times. The CDR3 sequence: CASREQGSDYNEQFF. The CDR3 DNA sequence: TGTGCCAGCAGAGAACAGGGATCTGATTACAATGAGCAGTTCTTC. The chain combines TRBV28 with TRBJ2-1; possible D gene TRBD1, 6 bases. In germline, CDR1 is MDHEN, CDR2 SYDVKM. The CDR3 spans 15 residues. The V gene lost 6 bases and the J gene lost 4 bases, with 16 bases spanning the gap.